This TCR beta chain was identified in a study of blood T cell repertoires in COVID-19. As for the study in general: There were acute and convalescent COVID-19 samples, and they came from the United States, Italy and Spain. In each case, the material was cDNA or gDNA derived from T cells, B-cell-depleted T cells, or PBMCs.

Authors' methods: Nucleated cell number was recorded as an estimate derived from reference gene primer amplification. The method was immunoSEQ multiplex PCR; TCRdb's version includes in-frame clones alone and lacks a portion of them. D and trimming were read from the DNA, whereas the V and J calls and clone size are those reported in that table. The sample yields about 170,000 clones, 86% seen once. The germline CDR1 and CDR2 sequences are SGHTA and FQGTGA. The CDR3 consists of 16 residues. The ends lost 5 bases at V and 6 bases at J; junction bases unmatched: 8. Those enrolled in Seattle joined during active infection and were followed longitudinally afterward.

The chain links TRBV7-3 to TRBJ2-7; 15 nucleotides line up with TRBD2. The receptor was derived from a woman aged 60 to 75 with COVID-19, enrolled during active disease. The specimen was peripheral blood. CDR3 in amino acids: CASSPGLAGGGGEQYF. The CDR3 nucleotides are TGTGCCAGCAGCCCAGGACTAGCGGGAGGGGGCGGCGAGCAGTACTTC.